What follows are 16 T cell receptor beta chains derived from one specimen sequenced in a study of blood T cell repertoires in COVID-19. Some clones are missing from TCRdb's copy, which holds only in-frame ones; the method was immunoSEQ multiplex PCR. The data contain 200,000 to 250,000 clones, 85% to 90% of them singletons. Material for sequencing was peripheral blood. Every receptor here comes from an elderly man with acute or convalescent COVID-19.

The chain employs TRBV27 and TRBJ1-1; maybe TRBD1 (5 bases). Germline V gene lookup returns CDR1 MNHEY and CDR2 SMNVEV (reference sequence). Trimming stripped 6 bases from V and 1 base from J, with 9 bases between. The CDR3 has 13 residues. For the CDR3, the DNA is TGTGCCAGCAGCAGAGACAGGAACACTGAAGCTTTCTTT. Its protein is CASSRDRNTEAFF.

This clone was seen a handful of times. The chain joins TRBV7-9 to TRBJ1-2; 7 bases align to TRBD1. The trim removed 3 bases at V and 8 bases at J, leaving 9 bases unmatched. Germline V lookup: CDR1 SEHNR, CDR2 FQNEAQ (reference sequence). This CDR3 region has 14 residues. CDR3 sequence reads: CASSFAGTAGGYTF. The CDR3 DNA reads as TGTGCCAGCAGCTTTGCCGGGACAGCCGGGGGCTACACCTTC.

This chain links TRBV5-1 with TRBJ2-5; 8 bases align to TRBD2. With V trimmed by 5 bases and J by 1 base, 4 bases remained unmatched. Germline CDR1 and CDR2: SGHRS and YFSETQ. This CDR3 spans 14 amino acids. The DNA of the CDR3 is TGCGCCAGCAGGATCGGGGGGGGCCAAGAGACCCAGTACTTC. It yields the protein CASRIGGGQETQYF.

The chain employs TRBV11-2 and TRBJ2-7; 9 positions agree with TRBD2. V dropped 5 bases and J dropped 6; count of bases not matched to a gene: 11. Germline lookup yields CDR1 SGHAT and CDR2 FQNNGV. This CDR3 spans 15 amino acids. This CDR3 is CASSPSGGRWGEQYV. CDR3 DNA: TGTGCCAGCAGCCCGAGCGGGGGGCGATGGGGCGAGCAGTACGTC.

V is TRBV19 and J is TRBJ1-5; 7 positions agree with TRBD1. The ends lost 4 bases at V and 4 bases at J; junction bases unmatched: 10. Per the germline V gene, CDR1 is LNHDA and CDR2 is SQIVND (reference sequence). The CDR3 loop spans 16 amino acids. The CDR3 loop reads CASSTTRVTGNQPQHF. The CDR3, as DNA: TGTGCCAGTAGTACAACCCGGGTGACAGGGAATCAGCCCCAGCATTTT.

This clone was counted a few times. A read error may produce the germline difference seen at one junction end. The CDR3 loop is CASSESIVGNSYF. In DNA form, the CDR3 reads TGCGCCAGCAGTGAGTCGATTGTCGGGAACTCCTACTTC. The chain is built from TRBV10-1 and TRBJ1-2; D is uncertain. The CDR3 covers 13 residues. Per germline, CDR1 WNHNN and CDR2 SYGVQD (reference sequence).

This clone was found once. The CDR3 is CASGTSGRAAYEQYF. The CDR3 DNA is TGTGCCAGTGGGACTAGCGGGAGGGCCGCCTACGAGCAGTACTTC. V usage is TRBV19 and J usage is TRBJ2-7; 16 bases agree with TRBD2. Germline V gene sequence: CDR1 LNHDA, CDR2 SQIVND (reference sequence). The CDR3 sequence is 15 residues long. J was trimmed by 2 bases and V by 8 bases; bases with no gene match: 3.

The J gene is TRBJ2-3, the V gene TRBV19, with a weak D call TRBD1 (6 bases). Germline CDR1 is LNHDA and CDR2 is SQIVND (reference sequence). The CDR3 totals 15 residues. V was pared by 5 bases and J by 0 bases, with 12 bases between. CDR3 nucleotide sequence: TGTGCCAGTAGTTCGGGACAAGTTAGCACAGATACGCAGTATTTT. This translates into CASSSGQVSTDTQYF.

This clone showed up just once. The sample holds other DNA sequences that translate to the same CDR3. The chain employs TRBV7-2 and TRBJ2-1; D is unresolved. Germline CDR1 SGHTA, CDR2 FQGNSA. This CDR3 region has 15 residues. With 1 base removed from V and 0 bases from J, the gap between germline ends came to 7 bases. The CDR3 coding sequence is TGTGCCAGCAGCTTAGAACGGAGCTCCTACAATGAGCAGTTCTTC. Translating it yields CASSLERSSYNEQFF.

This rearrangement joins TRBV19 to TRBJ2-1, with 12 positions matching TRBD2. The CDR3 contains 17 residues. V was clipped by 6 bases and J by 0 bases; unmatched bases: 6. Germline values: CDR1 LNHDA, CDR2 SQIVND (reference sequence). The CDR3 DNA is TGTGCCAGTAGGAAGACTAGCGGGAGTGGCTCCTACAATGAGCAGTTCTTC. It codes for CASRKTSGSGSYNEQFF.

The gene calls are TRBV5-1 and TRBJ2-3; 7 bases line up with TRBD2. Trimming removed 2 bases from V and 5 bases from J; junction bases left unmatched: 8. The germline V gene encodes CDR1 SGHRS and CDR2 YFSETQ. The CDR3 sequence is 15 residues long. CDR3 DNA sequence: TGCGCCAGCAGCTTAGGCGGGAGACTCGTAGATACGCAGTATTTT. Residues: CASSLGGRLVDTQYF.

The CDR3 DNA reads TGCAGTGCTAGATATGCGAACGAGCAGTACGTC. Encoded protein: CSARYANEQYV. The V call is TRBV20-1, the J call TRBJ2-7; no firm D call. Deletions cut 2 bases from V and 5 bases from J, with 7 bases between. The CDR3 loop spans 11 amino acids. The germline CDR1 and CDR2 sequences are DFQATT and SNEGSKA (reference sequence).

This chain connects TRBV9 to TRBJ2-3, with a possible D match to TRBD2 (5 bases). CDR3 length: 16 amino acids. Germline V gene data show CDR1 as SGDLS and CDR2 as YYNGEE. Trimming left V 0 bases short and J 2 bases short, with 13 bases between. CDR3 sequence reads: CASSVGASHNTDTQYF. The CDR3 region has the DNA TGTGCCAGCAGCGTAGGGGCTAGCCACAACACAGATACGCAGTATTTT.

This chain uses TRBV9 with TRBJ2-1; D call uncertain. Germline CDR1 reads SGDLS; CDR2 reads YYNGEE. V was pared by 0 bases and J by 0 bases, with 7 bases between. This CDR3 region has 15 residues. This CDR3 is CASSVASFSYNEQFF. As DNA, the CDR3 is TGTGCCAGCAGCGTAGCGTCGTTCTCCTACAATGAGCAGTTCTTC. Full variable domain (missing parts from reference TRBV9 and TRBJ2-1): DSGVTQTPKHLITATGQRVTLRCSPRSGDLSVYWYQQSLDQGLQFLIQYYNGEERAKGNILERFSAQQFPDLHSELNLSSLELGDSALYFCASSVASFSYNEQFFGPGTRLTVL.

V usage is TRBV27 and J usage is TRBJ2-2; 9 bases are a match to TRBD2. CDR3 length equals 17 residues. V dropped 5 bases and J dropped 5; count of bases not matched to a gene: 12. The germline V gene has CDR1 MNHEY and CDR2 SMNVEV (reference sequence). This CDR3 reads CASSETAGLARTGELFF. As DNA, the CDR3 is TGTGCCAGCAGTGAAACCGCGGGACTAGCAAGGACCGGGGAGCTGTTTTTT.

The rearrangement joins TRBV5-5 to TRBJ2-7; 12 nucleotides match TRBD2. V shed 0 bases, J shed 3 bases, and the junction held 1 base outside the gene matches. The CDR3 length is 15 residues. Looked up from germline, CDR1 is SGHKS and CDR2 is YYEKEE (reference sequence). This chain's CDR3 is CASSLGLAGDYEQYV. Here the CDR3 DNA reads TGTGCCAGCAGCTTGGGACTAGCGGGAGACTACGAGCAGTACGTC.